This T cell receptor (beta chain) was observed in a study of identical twins. Through template switching, a universal primer site was introduced, and the cDNA contained unique molecular identifiers. TCRdb re-called the 5' RACE reads with MiXCR, one entry per CDR3 protein. The sample lists roughly 250,000 distinct CDR3 sequences; roughly 7% were seen once. CDR3 size: 18 residues. CDR1 is SGHRS, CDR2 YFSETQ, per germline. The V end was cut by 0 bases, the J end by 0 bases, with 17 bases between. This sample also appeared in a second study, on yellow fever vaccine responses in identical twins.

The sample was memory (CD45RO+) T cells sorted from blood. The chain is built from TRBV5-1 and TRBJ2-3; a weak D match, TRBD2 (7 bases). The origin of this receptor is a young woman in good health. The CDR3 spells CASSLVRGGDPSTDTQYF. DNA of the CDR3: TGCGCCAGCAGCTTGGTCAGGGGAGGGGACCCTAGCACAGATACGCAGTATTTT.